The T cell receptor (beta chain) described here comes from a study of tumor-infiltrating lymphocytes in primary liver carcinoma. Co-extraction of both nucleic acids (RNA and DNA) used 20-30 mg of unsorted bulk tissue. The template, approximately 500 ng total RNA, yielded TCR beta cDNA made with a constant-region primer. A slightly modified ARM-PCR protocol with three nested multiplex PCR rounds produced these TCR beta libraries. Forward primers for TRBV1-TRBV30 and a C-beta reverse primer served the first two PCR rounds, at around 9 cycles each. TCRdb used MiXCR to reprocess the multiplex PCR reads, holding one entry per CDR3 protein. The sample contains 44,000 or so distinct CDR3 sequences, less than 85% of which appear only once. From germline, CDR1 is SGHNT and CDR2 YYREEE (reference sequence). This CDR3 has 15 residues. Comment on this clonotype: The junction shows a germline mismatch at one end, possibly a read error.

This TCR was sampled from a man aged 35 to 55 with primary liver carcinoma and hepatitis B virus infection. Sequenced: liver tumor tissue from sampling region 5. Subset noted: tumor region T5, tumor centre. The chain carries TRBV5-4 and TRBJ2-1; 9 bases fit TRBD1. CDR3 loop: CANSFDRGYYNEQFF. DNA of the CDR3: TGTGCCAACAGCTTCGACAGGGGGTACTACAATGAGCAGTTCTTC.